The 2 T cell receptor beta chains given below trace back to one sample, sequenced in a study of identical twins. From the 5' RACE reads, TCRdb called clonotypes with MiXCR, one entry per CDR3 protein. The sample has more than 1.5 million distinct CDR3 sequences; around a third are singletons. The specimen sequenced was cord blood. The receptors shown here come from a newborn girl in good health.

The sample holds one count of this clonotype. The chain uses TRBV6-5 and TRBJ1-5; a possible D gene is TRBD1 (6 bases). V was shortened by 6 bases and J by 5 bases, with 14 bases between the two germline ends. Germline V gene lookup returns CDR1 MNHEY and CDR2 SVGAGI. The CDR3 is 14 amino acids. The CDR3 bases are TGTGCCAGCAGACGAACAGGGTCTGATCAGCCCCAGCATTTT. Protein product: CASRRTGSDQPQHF.

The CDR3 reads CASSRDSGRPLYWAFF. The CDR3 coding sequence is TGCGCCAGCAGCAGGGACTCAGGGCGTCCCCTCTACTGGGCTTTCTTT. V usage is TRBV5-1 and J usage is TRBJ1-1, with D possibly being TRBD1 (5 bases). The V gene's germline CDR1 is SGHRS and CDR2 YFSETQ. The CDR3 contains 16 residues. Trimming removed 4 bases from V and 11 bases from J, with 27 bases in between.